This is a list of T cell receptor beta chains from one sample in a study of shared clonotypes between healthy human individuals. TCRdb's copy holds only in-frame clones and misses some; the assay was immunoSEQ multiplex PCR. Here the sample spans some 1,400,000 clones, around 97% being singletons. The specimen sequenced was naive CD4+ T cells sorted from blood. The receptor source for this set is a man younger than 40 in good health. Each CDR3 is given with its conserved first and last residue. D genes are given only for firm matches. Rows give clone size only sometimes, using once, few, many, or a class for an expanded clone.

15 | . | TRBJ1-1 | TRBV7-8 | . | CASSWSGRANTEAFF | TGTGCCAGCAGCTGGTCAGGCAGAGCGAACACTGAAGCTTTCTTT
15 | . | TRBJ1-4 | TRBV7-2 | . | CASSYQRGAGEKLFF | TGTGCCAGCAGCTACCAACGGGGGGCGGGTGAAAAACTGTTTTTT
14 | . | TRBJ2-2 | TRBV7-9 | few | CASSPGINTGELFF | TGTGCCAGCAGCCCCGGGATTAACACCGGGGAGCTGTTTTTT
18 | TRBD2 | TRBJ2-7 | TRBV5-1 | . | CASSLGDAGGPTFYEQYF | TGCGCCAGCAGCTTGGGGGACGCGGGAGGGCCGACGTTCTACGAGCAGTACTTC
14 | TRBD1 | TRBJ2-7 | TRBV6-1 | . | CASSTDRNAYEQYF | TGTGCCAGCAGTACGGACAGGAACGCGTACGAGCAGTACTTC
13 | . | TRBJ2-1 | TRBV19 | . | CASSTQAHNEQFF | TGTGCCAGTAGTACCCAAGCGCACAATGAGCAGTTCTTC
15 | TRBD2 | TRBJ2-7 | TRBV5-4 | once | CASSLYLAGAGEQYF | TGTGCCAGCAGCTTGTATCTAGCGGGAGCGGGGGAGCAGTACTTC
14 | . | TRBJ2-7 | TRBV5-4 | . | CASSSRVGPYEQYF | TGTGCCAGCAGCTCCAGGGTGGGGCCCTACGAGCAGTACTTC
16 | TRBD2 | TRBJ2-3 | TRBV5-1 | . | CASSLHGGRGTDTQYF | TGCGCCAGCAGCTTGCACGGCGGGAGGGGCACAGATACGCAGTATTTT
16 | . | TRBJ1-2 | TRBV30 | once | CAWSVPLRRTFYGYTF | TGTGCCTGGAGTGTACCCCTGAGGAGGACCTTCTATGGCTACACCTTC
13 | . | TRBJ2-7 | TRBV7-2 | . | CASSLALGYEQYF | TGTGCCAGCAGCTTAGCCCTAGGCTACGAGCAGTACTTC
14 | . | TRBJ2-2 | TRBV6-5 | . | CASSYRRFERELFF | TGTGCCAGCAGTTACCGACGGTTTGAGAGGGAGCTGTTTTTT
13 | . | TRBJ2-5 | TRBV11-3 | . | CASKDPGEETQYF | TGTGCCAGCAAAGATCCGGGAGAAGAGACCCAGTACTTC
15 | . | TRBJ2-1 | TRBV5-1 | . | CASSLAGVYGNEQFF | TGCGCCAGCAGCTTGGCAGGGGTGTATGGCAATGAGCAGTTCTTC
18 | TRBD1 | TRBJ2-1 | TRBV5-4 | once | CASSLRRSRTGSYNEQFF | TGTGCCAGCAGCTTGAGGAGGTCAAGGACAGGGTCCTACAATGAGCAGTTCTTC
13 | . | TRBJ2-5 | TRBV4-1 | . | CASSQVFGETQYF | TGCGCCAGCAGCCAAGTGTTTGGGGAGACCCAGTACTTC
14 | . | TRBJ2-7 | TRBV5-1 | . | CASSLDLGAYEQYF | TGCGCCAGCAGCTTGGATCTGGGAGCCTACGAGCAGTACTTC
15 | . | TRBJ2-3 | TRBV5-6 | once | CASSSGGDRTDTQYF | TGTGCCAGCAGCTCCGGCGGGGACAGAACAGATACGCAGTATTTT
16 | TRBD2 | TRBJ2-7 | TRBV28 | . | CASSLVSGLAGGSQYF | TGTGCCAGCAGTTTAGTCTCGGGACTAGCGGGAGGATCGCAGTACTTC
13 | . | TRBJ2-5 | TRBV4-1 | . | CASSPGFGETQYF | TGCGCCAGCAGCCCAGGGTTTGGAGAGACCCAGTACTTC
14 | . | TRBJ1-1 | TRBV5-1 | . | CASSLDRGNTEAFF | TGCGCCAGCAGCTTGGATAGGGGGAACACTGAAGCTTTCTTT
17 | TRBD2 | TRBJ2-5 | TRBV5-5 | . | CASSFLSSGTYQETQYF | TGTGCCAGCAGCTTTTTGTCTAGCGGGACCTACCAAGAGACCCAGTACTTC
15 | . | TRBJ1-5 | TRBV11-2 | once | CASSLVARWNQPQHF | TGTGCCAGCAGCTTAGTCGCACGCTGGAATCAGCCCCAGCATTTT
14 | . | TRBJ2-3 | TRBV10-3 | . | CAISESIGTDTQYF | TGTGCCATCAGTGAGTCGATTGGCACGGATACGCAGTATTTT
15 | TRBD2 | TRBJ2-1 | TRBV27 | . | CASSLRRGTLYEQFF | TGTGCCAGCAGTTTGAGGCGGGGGACGCTCTATGAGCAGTTCTTC
15 | . | TRBJ2-1 | TRBV5-1 | . | CASSLAPSAYNEQFF | TGCGCCAGCAGCTTGGCCCCTAGCGCCTACAATGAGCAGTTCTTC
12 | . | TRBJ2-7 | TRBV29-1 | . | CSVGTPSYEQYF | TGCAGCGTCGGGACTCCCTCCTACGAGCAGTACTTC
14 | TRBD2 | TRBJ2-7 | TRBV6-6 | . | CASSSVAGSYEQYF | TGTGCCAGCAGTTCTGTAGCGGGCTCCTACGAGCAGTACTTC
14 | . | TRBJ2-7 | TRBV28 | . | CASTSGTLSYEQYF | TGTGCCAGCACCTCCGGGACTCTAAGCTACGAGCAGTACTTC
14 | . | TRBJ2-5 | TRBV5-1 | . | CASSFLGLQETQYF | TGCGCCAGCAGCTTTTTGGGTTTACAAGAGACCCAGTACTTC
11 | . | TRBJ1-1 | TRBV19 | . | CASRGNTEAFF | TGTGCCAGTAGGGGGAACACTGAAGCTTTCTTT
13 | . | TRBJ2-5 | TRBV18 | . | CASSPLGGETQYF | TGTGCCAGCTCACCCCTGGGTGGAGAGACCCAGTACTTC
18 | TRBD1 | TRBJ1-4 | TRBV7-2 | . | CASSLQNRGRFHVEKLFF | TGTGCCAGCAGCTTACAAAACAGGGGGAGGTTTCACGTTGAAAAACTGTTTTTT
14 | . | TRBJ2-3 | TRBV27 | . | CASSLAGRTDTQYF | TGTGCCAGCAGTTTAGCGGGACGCACAGATACGCAGTATTTT
13 | . | TRBJ2-5 | TRBV14 | . | CASSQGPFEAQYF | TGTGCCAGCAGCCAGGGACCCTTCGAGGCCCAGTACTTC
16 | . | TRBJ1-4 | TRBV7-8 | . | CASSPHSTGLSEKLFF | TGTGCCAGCAGCCCTCATTCGACAGGTTTAAGTGAAAAACTGTTTTTT
13 | . | TRBJ2-5 | TRBV5-1 | . | CASSLTDQETQYF | TGCGCCAGCAGCTTGACGGACCAAGAGACCCAGTACTTC
14 | . | TRBJ2-3 | TRBV28 | . | CASSGGHRTDTQYF | TGTGCCAGCAGCGGGGGCCATAGGACAGATACGCAGTATTTT
17 | TRBD2 | TRBJ2-2 | TRBV27 | . | CASSSGLAEVPPGELFF | TGTGCCAGCAGTTCCGGACTAGCGGAGGTTCCTCCCGGGGAGCTGTTTTTT
14 | . | TRBJ2-3 | TRBV27 | . | CASSFGSSGDTQYF | TGTGCCAGCAGTTTTGGTTCATCGGGAGATACGCAGTATTTT
15 | TRBD1 | TRBJ2-3 | TRBV19 | . | CASSIRTGGTDTQYF | TGTGCCAGTAGTATAAGGACAGGAGGCACAGATACGCAGTATTTT
16 | . | TRBJ1-4 | TRBV18 | . | CASSPRAGATNEKLFF | TGTGCCAGCTCACCAAGGGCGGGGGCAACTAATGAAAAACTGTTTTTT
10 | . | TRBJ2-3 | TRBV29-1 | . | CSAAGDTQYF | TGCAGCGCCGCGGGAGATACGCAGTATTTT
15 | TRBD1 | TRBJ1-3 | TRBV16 | . | CASSQSGTVGNTIYF | TGTGCCAGCAGCCAATCGGGGACAGTAGGAAACACCATATATTTT
14 | TRBD1 | TRBJ2-1 | TRBV5-6 | . | CASSPGTANNEQFF | TGTGCCAGCAGCCCAGGGACAGCCAACAATGAGCAGTTCTTC
13 | TRBD1 | TRBJ1-1 | TRBV6-4 | . | CASGQELNTEAFF | TGTGCCAGCGGACAGGAATTGAACACTGAAGCTTTCTTT
14 | . | TRBJ2-7 | TRBV7-9 | . | CASSFTRGAYEQYF | TGTGCCAGCAGCTTTACGAGGGGAGCCTACGAGCAGTACTTC
15 | TRBD1 | TRBJ1-4 | TRBV6-5 | . | CASSPTGTENEKLFF | TGTGCCAGCAGTCCCACCGGGACAGAGAATGAAAAACTGTTTTTT
13 | . | TRBJ1-2 | TRBV6-5 | . | CASRPTQGYGYTF | TGTGCCAGCAGGCCCACCCAGGGCTATGGCTACACCTTC
19 | TRBD1 | TRBJ1-5 | TRBV7-2 | . | CASSLAPVIDRVVSQPQHF | TGTGCCAGCAGCTTGGCCCCAGTCATTGACAGGGTAGTAAGTCAGCCCCAGCATTTT
11 | . | TRBJ2-5 | TRBV18 | . | CASSPSGTQYF | TGTGCCAGCTCCCCATCGGGGACCCAGTACTTC
14 | TRBD1 | TRBJ2-2 | TRBV6-5 | . | CASKRTGGAGELFF | TGTGCCAGCAAAAGGACAGGGGGCGCCGGGGAGCTGTTTTTT
15 | . | TRBJ1-3 | TRBV28 | . | CASSLVGRAGNTIYF | TGTGCCAGCAGTTTAGTGGGTAGGGCTGGAAACACCATATATTTT